The 21 T cell receptor beta chains below were found in one sample sequenced in a study of blood T cell repertoires in COVID-19. Sequenced by immunoSEQ multiplex PCR; TCRdb stores in-frame clones only, minus some. The sample comprises approximately 170,000 clones, roughly four fifths of which are singletons, and approximately 13% rests with the top ten. The sequenced sample consisted of peripheral blood. These receptors were obtained from a man in his 70s who had recovered from COVID-19.

The rearrangement joins TRBV19 to TRBJ2-1; tentative D call: TRBD1 (6 bases). Germline V CDR1 and CDR2: LNHDA, SQIVND (reference sequence). There are 13 residues in the CDR3. Trimming took 9 bases from V and 0 from J, leaving 9 bases between them. CDR3 sequence reads: CASSGVSYNEQFF. DNA for the CDR3: TGTGCCAGCTCAGGGGTCTCCTACAATGAGCAGTTCTTC. Looking up the rest from reference TRBV19 and TRBJ2-1 gives the full variable domain: DGGITQSPKYLFRKEGQNVTLSCEQNLNHDAMYWYRQDPGQGLRLIYYSQIVNDFQKGDIAEGYSVSREKKESFPLTVTSAQKNPTAFYLCASSGVSYNEQFFGPGTRLTVL.

The CDR3 reads CASSLAGGPGADTQYF. The CDR3, as DNA: TGTGCCAGCAGCCTAGCGGGAGGGCCGGGGGCAGATACGCAGTATTTT. V and J are TRBV6-2 or TRBV6-3 and TRBJ2-3; TRBD2 matches 12 bases. The J segment lost 4 bases and the V segment lost 6 bases, leaving 8 bases of the junction unmatched. The germline V gene encodes CDR1 MNHEY and CDR2 SVGEGT. The length of the CDR3 is 16 residues.

The chain combines TRBV7-8 with TRBJ1-3; 7 nucleotides agree with TRBD1. The CDR3 consists of 18 residues. Unmatched junction bases numbered 13, after V lost 5 bases and J lost 0 bases. Germline assignment: CDR1 SGHVS and CDR2 FQNEAQ. In DNA form, the CDR3 reads TGTGCCAGCAGCCTCTACCCAGGACAGGTTCGCTCTGGAAACACCATATATTTT. It codes for CASSLYPGQVRSGNTIYF.

This chain uses TRBV3-1 (or the pseudogene TRBV3-2) with TRBJ2-2, with TRBD2 matching 12 bases. The CDR3 runs 17 residues. The V and J ends lost 3 bases and 7 bases, in that order; junction bases with no gene match: 9. Germline lookup yields CDR1 LGHDT and CDR2 YNNKEL (reference sequence). The CDR3 region is CASSQLASGRAGGELFF. The CDR3 nucleotides read TGTGCCAGCAGCCAGCTGGCTAGCGGGAGGGCAGGCGGGGAGCTGTTTTTT.

The chain joins TRBV20-1 to TRBJ1-2; D gene uncertain. Germline V lookup: CDR1 DFQATT, CDR2 SNEGSKA (reference sequence). V shed 5 bases and J shed 8 bases, with 12 bases lying between them. CDR3 length: 11 residues. The CDR3 spells CSAHRLYGYTF. Written as DNA, the CDR3 is TGCAGTGCTCATCGACTCTACGGCTACACCTTC.

This clone was detected a few times. The J gene is TRBJ2-7, the V gene TRBV13; D remains unclear. The CDR3 loop spans 14 amino acids. The germline gives CDR1 PRHDT, CDR2 FYEKMQ (reference sequence). V lost 1 base to trimming and J lost 2 bases, with 9 bases between them. This chain's CDR3 is CASSLASLAYEQYF. In DNA form, the CDR3 reads TGTGCCAGCAGCTTAGCTTCCCTAGCCTACGAGCAGTACTTC.

V usage is TRBV6-2 or TRBV6-3 and J usage is TRBJ2-1; tentatively, D is TRBD1 (6 bases). This CDR3 comprises 17 residues. The germline V gene has CDR1 MNHEY and CDR2 SVGEGT. V was cut by 4 bases and J by 6 bases, with 22 bases left in between. This CDR3 is CASSFTTGHGLINEQFF. The CDR3 nucleotides read TGTGCCAGCAGTTTTACCACAGGGCACGGCCTAATCAATGAGCAGTTCTTC.

This sequence joins TRBV19 and TRBJ1-1, with 11 bases fitting TRBD1. This CDR3 is 16 amino acids long. Germline V CDR1 and CDR2: LNHDA, SQIVND (reference sequence). The V and J ends lost 8 bases and 0 bases, in that order; junction bases with no gene match: 8. CDR3 protein: CASPGQGARLNTEAFF. DNA for the CDR3: TGTGCCAGTCCCGGACAGGGGGCGCGTTTGAACACTGAAGCTTTCTTT.

This chain links TRBV2 with TRBJ2-7, with 10 positions matching TRBD1. Trimming at V came to 7 bases and at J to 6 bases, leaving 12 bases not matched to a gene. The germline V gene encodes CDR1 SNHLY and CDR2 FYNNEI. The CDR3 has 15 amino acids. Here the CDR3 reads CASKDRQGAEAEQYF. For the CDR3, the DNA is TGTGCCAGCAAGGACCGACAGGGGGCCGAAGCCGAGCAGTACTTC.

The table lists this clone with a few counts. V and J are TRBV6-5 and TRBJ2-7; a possible D gene is TRBD2 (6 bases). V dropped 6 bases and J dropped 1 base, with 13 bases sitting between them. There are 14 residues in the CDR3. The germline gives CDR1 MNHEY, CDR2 SVGAGI. CDR3 protein: CASRSWRGSYEQYF. In DNA, the CDR3 is TGTGCCAGCAGGTCGTGGCGGGGTTCCTACGAGCAGTACTTC.

This rearrangement joins TRBV28 to TRBJ2-1; 8 positions agree with TRBD2. The CDR3 runs to 15 residues. CDR1 is MDHEN and CDR2 is SYDVKM in the germline V gene. Trimming took 3 bases from V and 4 from J; bases not matched to a gene: 5. The CDR3 loop reads CASSLASGPYNEQFF. The CDR3 bases are TGTGCCAGCAGTTTGGCTAGCGGGCCGTACAATGAGCAGTTCTTC.

This clone has more than one count but fewer than ten. This chain links TRBV6-5 with TRBJ1-5; maybe TRBD1 (5 bases). The germline gives CDR1 MNHEY, CDR2 SVGAGI. The CDR3 has 15 amino acids. V dropped 6 bases and J dropped 5 bases, with 17 bases sitting between them. The CDR3 DNA sequence: TGTGCCAGCAGCCCCATTAAAGGGACTTATCAGCCCCAGCATTTT. This gives the protein CASSPIKGTYQPQHF.

The chain combines TRBV5-4 with TRBJ1-5; D ambiguous. CDR3 length: 13 amino acids. V was shortened by 0 bases and J by 5 bases, with 6 bases between the two germline ends. CDR1 is SGHNT, CDR2 YYREEE, per germline (reference sequence). DNA of the CDR3: TGTGCCAGCAGCTTGGACCCAGATCAGCCCCAGCATTTT. Translation: CASSLDPDQPQHF. Together with reference TRBV5-4 and TRBJ1-5, the CDR3 gives the full variable domain: ETGVTQSPTHLIKTRGQQVTLRCSSQSGHNTVSWYQQALGQGPQFIFQYYREEENGRGNFPPRFSGLQFPNYSSELNVNALELDDSALYLCASSLDPDQPQHFGDGTRLSIL.

The chain combines TRBV27 with TRBJ1-4, with 7 bases aligning to TRBD1. CDR1 is MNHEY and CDR2 is SMNVEV in the germline V gene (reference sequence). V shed 5 bases, J shed 8 bases, and the junction held 11 bases outside the gene matches. This CDR3 comprises 15 residues. In nucleotides, the CDR3 is TGTGCCAGCAGTCCTCGGACAGGCCGACAGGAAAAACTGTTTTTT. Residues: CASSPRTGRQEKLFF.

V is TRBV4-2 and J is TRBJ2-7; weak D call: TRBD2 (6 bases). Looked up from germline, CDR1 is LGHNA and CDR2 is YNFKEQ. V was clipped by 0 bases and J by 0 bases, with 15 bases between them. The CDR3 runs 17 residues. The DNA of the CDR3 is TGTGCCAGCAGCCAAGAAGGCTTGTCTAGCGTCTCCTACGAGCAGTACTTC. Its translation is CASSQEGLSSVSYEQYF.

J is TRBJ2-3 and V is TRBV5-1; D gene ambiguous. The length of the CDR3 is 13 residues. V was pared by 1 base and J by 0 bases, with 3 bases between. Germline V gene lookup returns CDR1 SGHRS and CDR2 YFSETQ. CDR3 sequence reads: CASSLHSTDTQYF. The CDR3 DNA follows: TGCGCCAGCAGCTTGCATAGCACAGATACGCAGTATTTT.

The J gene is TRBJ1-1, the V gene TRBV3-1 (or the pseudogene TRBV3-2), with D unresolved. The V end lost 4 bases, the J end lost 1 base, and 13 bases lay between the germline ends. CDR1 and CDR2 from the germline V gene are LGHDT and YNNKEL (reference sequence). The CDR3 loop spans 15 amino acids. CDR3 bases: TGTGCCAGCAGCCCCTTTTTCGGCGGGAACACTGAAGCTTTCTTT. Amino acids: CASSPFFGGNTEAFF.

This clone was picked up a small number of times. The rearrangement joins TRBV9 to TRBJ1-6; 8 bases line up with TRBD1. V trimming: 2 bases; J trimming: 8 bases; junction bases outside the gene matches: 0. The CDR3 has 13 residues. Germline V gene sequence: CDR1 SGDLS, CDR2 YYNGEE. The chain's CDR3 is CASSVTGDSPLHF. The CDR3 region has the DNA TGTGCCAGCAGCGTGACAGGGGATTCACCCCTCCACTTT.

In DNA form, the CDR3 reads TGTGCCAGCAGTTCTCCGGGAGCGGGTAAGGCAGATACGCAGTATTTT. Protein sequence: CASSSPGAGKADTQYF. The genes are TRBV28 and TRBJ2-3; a weak D match, TRBD2 (6 bases). This CDR3 is 16 amino acids long. Germline V CDR1 and CDR2: MDHEN, SYDVKM. V shed 4 bases and J shed 4 bases, with 18 bases lying between them.

In regard to this clone: A much larger clone differs by one base, so this may be a read error. This chain links TRBV3-1 (or the pseudogene TRBV3-2) with TRBJ2-7; possibly TRBD2 for D (5 bases). The germline CDR1 and CDR2 sequences are LGHDT and YNNKEL (reference sequence). This CDR3 spans 11 amino acids. Trimming removed 5 bases from V and 3 bases from J, with 5 bases in between. The CDR3, as DNA: TGTGCCAGCAGCGAGGGCTACGAGCAGTACTTC. Its translation: CASSEGYEQYF.

The V and J genes are TRBV29-1 and TRBJ1-1; maybe TRBD1 (5 bases). CDR1 SQVTM and CDR2 ANQGSEA come from the germline V gene. V lost 0 bases to trimming and J lost 3 bases, with 14 bases between them. The CDR3 consists of 15 residues. The CDR3 protein is CSVEDGGAGYTEAFF. Written as DNA, the CDR3 is TGCAGCGTTGAAGATGGTGGAGCAGGGTACACTGAAGCTTTCTTT.